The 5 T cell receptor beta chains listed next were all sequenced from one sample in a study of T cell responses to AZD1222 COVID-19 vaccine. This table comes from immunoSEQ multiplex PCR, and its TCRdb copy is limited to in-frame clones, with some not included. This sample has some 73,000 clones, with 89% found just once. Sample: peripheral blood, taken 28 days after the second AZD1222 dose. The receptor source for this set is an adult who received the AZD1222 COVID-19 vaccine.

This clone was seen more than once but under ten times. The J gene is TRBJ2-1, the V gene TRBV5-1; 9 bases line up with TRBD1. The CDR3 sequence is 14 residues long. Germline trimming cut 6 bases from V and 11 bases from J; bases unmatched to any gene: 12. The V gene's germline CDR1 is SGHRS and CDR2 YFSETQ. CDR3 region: CASTEGQGIGKQFF. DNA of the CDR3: TGCGCCAGCACTGAAGGACAGGGGATAGGGAAGCAGTTCTTC.

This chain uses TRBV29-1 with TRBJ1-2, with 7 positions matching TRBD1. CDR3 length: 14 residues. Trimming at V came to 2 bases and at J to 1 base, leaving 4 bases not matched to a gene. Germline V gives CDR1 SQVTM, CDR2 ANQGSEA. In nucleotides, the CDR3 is TGCAGCGTTGAATTTTGGGACAGTAACTATGGCTACACCTTC. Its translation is CSVEFWDSNYGYTF.

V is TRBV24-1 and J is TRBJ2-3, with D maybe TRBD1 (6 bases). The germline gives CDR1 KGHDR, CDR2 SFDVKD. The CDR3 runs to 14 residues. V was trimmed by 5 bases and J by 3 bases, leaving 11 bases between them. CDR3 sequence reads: CATSVNRDTDTQYF. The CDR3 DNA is TGTGCCACCAGTGTCAACAGGGATACAGATACGCAGTATTTT.

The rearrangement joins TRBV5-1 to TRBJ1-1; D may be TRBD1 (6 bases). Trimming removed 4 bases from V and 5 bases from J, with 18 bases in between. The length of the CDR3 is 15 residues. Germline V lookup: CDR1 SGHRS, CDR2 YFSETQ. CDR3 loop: CASSPAGGRGTEAFF. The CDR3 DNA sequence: TGCGCCAGCAGCCCGGCCGGGGGGCGGGGGACTGAAGCTTTCTTT.

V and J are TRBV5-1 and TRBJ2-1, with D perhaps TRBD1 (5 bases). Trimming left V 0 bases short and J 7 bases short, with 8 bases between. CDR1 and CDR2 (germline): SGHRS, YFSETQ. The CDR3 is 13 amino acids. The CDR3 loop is CASSLVPGNEQFF. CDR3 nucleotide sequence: TGCGCCAGCAGCTTGGTTCCAGGGAATGAGCAGTTCTTC.